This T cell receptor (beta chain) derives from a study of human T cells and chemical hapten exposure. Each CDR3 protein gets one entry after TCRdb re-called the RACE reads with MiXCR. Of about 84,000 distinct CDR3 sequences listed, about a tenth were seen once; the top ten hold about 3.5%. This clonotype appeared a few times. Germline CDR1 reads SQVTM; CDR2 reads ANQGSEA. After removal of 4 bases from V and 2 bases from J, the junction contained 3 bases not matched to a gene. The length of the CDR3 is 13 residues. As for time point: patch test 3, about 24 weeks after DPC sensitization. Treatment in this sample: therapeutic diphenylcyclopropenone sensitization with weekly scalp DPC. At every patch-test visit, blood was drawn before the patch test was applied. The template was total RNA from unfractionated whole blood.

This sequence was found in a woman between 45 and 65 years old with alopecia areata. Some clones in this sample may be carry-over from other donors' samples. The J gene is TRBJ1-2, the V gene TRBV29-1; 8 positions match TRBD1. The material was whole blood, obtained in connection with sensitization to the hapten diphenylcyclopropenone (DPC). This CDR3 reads CSVGDRRNYGYTF. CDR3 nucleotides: TGCAGCGTTGGGGACAGGAGAAACTATGGCTACACCTTC.